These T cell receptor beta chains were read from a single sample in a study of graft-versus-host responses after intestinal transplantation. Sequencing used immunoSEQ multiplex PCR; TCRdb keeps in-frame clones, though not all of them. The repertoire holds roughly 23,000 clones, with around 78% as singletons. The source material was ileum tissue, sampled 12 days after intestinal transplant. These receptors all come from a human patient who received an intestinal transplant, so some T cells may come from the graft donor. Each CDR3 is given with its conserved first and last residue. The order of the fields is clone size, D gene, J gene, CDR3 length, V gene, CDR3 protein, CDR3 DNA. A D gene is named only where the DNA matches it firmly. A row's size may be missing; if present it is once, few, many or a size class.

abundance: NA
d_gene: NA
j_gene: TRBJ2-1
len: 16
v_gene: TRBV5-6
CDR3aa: CASTQTVGGALYEQFF
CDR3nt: TGTGCCAGCACCCAAACGGTGGGGGGGGCCTTGTATGAGCAGTTCTTC

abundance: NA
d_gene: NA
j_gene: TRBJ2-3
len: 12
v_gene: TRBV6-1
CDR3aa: CASSGNSGTQYF
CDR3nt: TGTGCCAGCAGTGGGAACTCGGGTACGCAGTATTTT

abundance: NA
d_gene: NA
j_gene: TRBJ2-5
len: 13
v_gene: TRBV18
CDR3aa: CASSPISQETQYF
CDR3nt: TGTGCCAGCTCACCCATCAGTCAGGAGACCCAGTACTTC

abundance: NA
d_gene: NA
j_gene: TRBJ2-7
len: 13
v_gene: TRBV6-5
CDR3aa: CASSYHGVYEQYF
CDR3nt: TGTGCCAGCAGTTACCACGGGGTTTACGAGCAGTACTTC

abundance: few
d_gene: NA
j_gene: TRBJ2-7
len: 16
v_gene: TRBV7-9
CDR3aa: CASSYSRGTAPYEQYF
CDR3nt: TGTGCCAGCAGCTACTCACGCGGGACAGCCCCTTACGAGCAGTACTTC

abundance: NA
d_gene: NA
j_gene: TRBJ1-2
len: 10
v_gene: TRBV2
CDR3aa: CARTTGPNAF
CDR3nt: TGTGCCAGAACAACAGGGCCCAACGCCTTC

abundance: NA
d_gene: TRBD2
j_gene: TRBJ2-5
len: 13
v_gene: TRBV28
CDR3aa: CASSSGDVETQYF
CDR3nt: TGTGCCAGCAGTAGCGGGGACGTCGAGACCCAGTACTTC

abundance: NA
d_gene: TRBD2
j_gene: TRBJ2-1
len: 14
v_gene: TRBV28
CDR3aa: CASSRGLAGGEQFF
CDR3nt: TGTGCCAGCAGCCGAGGACTAGCGGGAGGGGAGCAGTTCTTC

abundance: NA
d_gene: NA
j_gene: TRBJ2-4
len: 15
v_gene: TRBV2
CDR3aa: CASRSGEIAKNIQYF
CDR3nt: TGTGCCAGCAGGTCAGGGGAAATAGCCAAAAACATTCAGTACTTC

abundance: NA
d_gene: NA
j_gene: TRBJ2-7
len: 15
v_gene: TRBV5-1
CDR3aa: CASSLPNDSTYEQYF
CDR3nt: TGCGCCAGCAGCTTGCCGAATGACAGTACCTACGAGCAGTACTTC

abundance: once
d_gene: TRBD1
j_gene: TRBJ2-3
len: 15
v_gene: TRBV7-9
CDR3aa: CASSNPRDRADTQYF
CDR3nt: TGTGCCAGCAGCAACCCCCGGGACAGGGCAGATACGCAGTATTTT

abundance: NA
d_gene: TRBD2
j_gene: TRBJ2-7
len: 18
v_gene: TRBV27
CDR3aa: CASSLYPPGLADSYEQYF
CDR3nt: TGTGCCAGCAGTTTATATCCTCCGGGACTAGCGGATTCCTACGAGCAGTACTTC

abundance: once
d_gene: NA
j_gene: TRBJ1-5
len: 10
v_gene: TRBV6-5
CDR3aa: CAPRGGWGHF
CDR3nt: TGTGCCCCGAGGGGGGGGTGGGGGCATTTT

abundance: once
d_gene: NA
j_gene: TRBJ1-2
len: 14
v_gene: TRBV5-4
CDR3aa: CASSFVHRDYGYTF
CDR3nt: TGTGCCAGCAGCTTTGTCCACAGAGACTATGGCTACACCTTC

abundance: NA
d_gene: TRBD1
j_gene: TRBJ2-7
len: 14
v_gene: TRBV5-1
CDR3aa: CASSWTGGTYEQYF
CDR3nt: TGCGCCAGCAGCTGGACAGGGGGAACCTACGAGCAGTACTTC

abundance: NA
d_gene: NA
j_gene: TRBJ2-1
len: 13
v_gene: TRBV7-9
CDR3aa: CASEVGVGNEQFF
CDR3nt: TGTGCCAGCGAGGTAGGCGTGGGTAATGAGCAGTTCTTC

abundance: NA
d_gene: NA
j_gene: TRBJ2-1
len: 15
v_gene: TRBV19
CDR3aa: CASRVSLSSYNEQFF
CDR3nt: TGTGCCAGTAGGGTTAGCCTGAGCTCCTACAATGAGCAGTTCTTC

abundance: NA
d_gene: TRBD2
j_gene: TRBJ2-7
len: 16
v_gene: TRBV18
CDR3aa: CASSPTPGSGDLEQYF
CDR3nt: TGTGCCAGCTCACCCACCCCGGGTAGCGGGGACCTCGAGCAGTACTTC

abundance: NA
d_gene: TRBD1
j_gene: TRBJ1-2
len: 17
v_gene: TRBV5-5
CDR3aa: CASSFPLGGYWDYGYTF
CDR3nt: TGTGCCAGCAGCTTTCCCCTAGGGGGCTATTGGGACTATGGCTACACCTTC

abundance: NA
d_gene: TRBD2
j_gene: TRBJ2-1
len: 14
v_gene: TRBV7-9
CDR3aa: CASSPSGLVNEQFF
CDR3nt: TGTGCCAGCAGCCCTAGCGGGCTGGTCAATGAGCAGTTCTTC

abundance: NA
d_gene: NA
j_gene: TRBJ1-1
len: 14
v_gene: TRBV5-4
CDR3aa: CASSLGLGSPEAFF
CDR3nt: TGTGCCAGCAGCCTTGGCCTTGGGAGCCCTGAAGCTTTCTTT

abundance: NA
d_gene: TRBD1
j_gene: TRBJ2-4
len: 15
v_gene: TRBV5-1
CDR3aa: CASAGTGGALDIQYF
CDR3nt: TGCGCCAGTGCAGGGACAGGGGGCGCTTTAGACATTCAGTACTTC

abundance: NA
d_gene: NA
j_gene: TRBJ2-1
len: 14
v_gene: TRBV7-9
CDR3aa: CASPFRGNYNEQFF
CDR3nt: TGTGCCAGCCCCTTCCGGGGGAACTACAATGAGCAGTTCTTC

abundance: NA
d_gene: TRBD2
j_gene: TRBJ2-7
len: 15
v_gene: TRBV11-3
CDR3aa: CASSLSSGVVHEQYF
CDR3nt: TGTGCCAGCAGCTTATCTAGCGGGGTCGTCCACGAGCAGTACTTC

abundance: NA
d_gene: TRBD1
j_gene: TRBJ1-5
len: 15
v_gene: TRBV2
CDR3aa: CASSRQGALNQPQHF
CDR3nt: TGTGCCAGCAGTCGACAGGGGGCTTTAAATCAGCCCCAGCATTTT

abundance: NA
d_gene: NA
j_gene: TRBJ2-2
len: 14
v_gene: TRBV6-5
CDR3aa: CASSYGLQSGELFF
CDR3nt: TGTGCCAGCAGTTACGGGCTGCAGTCCGGGGAGCTGTTTTTT

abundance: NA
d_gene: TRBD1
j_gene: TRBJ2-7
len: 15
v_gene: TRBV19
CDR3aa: CASSVPGQRSSEQYF
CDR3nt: TGTGCCAGTAGTGTACCGGGACAGCGTTCTTCCGAGCAGTACTTC

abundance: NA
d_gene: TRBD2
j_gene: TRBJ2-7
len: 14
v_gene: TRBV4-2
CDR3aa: CASSRGGSSYEQYF
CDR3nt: TGTGCCAGCAGCCGGGGGGGGAGCTCCTACGAGCAGTACTTC

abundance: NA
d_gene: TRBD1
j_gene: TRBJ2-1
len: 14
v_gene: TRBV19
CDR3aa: CASSGQGVYNEQFF
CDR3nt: TGTGCCAGTAGCGGACAGGGGGTCTACAATGAGCAGTTCTTC

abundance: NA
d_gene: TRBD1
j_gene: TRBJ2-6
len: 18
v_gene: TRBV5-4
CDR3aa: CASSRTGQTHSGANVLTF
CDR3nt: TGTGCCAGCAGCCGAACGGGACAGACCCACTCTGGGGCCAACGTCCTGACTTTC

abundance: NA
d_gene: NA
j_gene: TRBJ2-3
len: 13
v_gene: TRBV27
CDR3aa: CASLGQGTDTQYF
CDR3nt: TGTGCCAGCTTAGGTCAGGGAACAGATACGCAGTATTTT

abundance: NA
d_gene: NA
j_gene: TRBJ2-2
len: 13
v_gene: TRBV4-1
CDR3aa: CASSPTNTGELFF
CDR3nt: TGCGCCAGCAGCCCGACAAACACCGGGGAGCTGTTTTTT

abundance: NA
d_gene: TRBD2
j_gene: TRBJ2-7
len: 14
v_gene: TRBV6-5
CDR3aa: CASSLGTTFYEQYF
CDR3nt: TGTGCCAGCAGTCTCGGGACTACTTTCTACGAGCAGTACTTC

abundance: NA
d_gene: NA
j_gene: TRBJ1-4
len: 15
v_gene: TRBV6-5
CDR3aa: CASSYGRVGREKLFF
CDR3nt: TGTGCCAGCAGTTACGGGAGGGTAGGACGGGAAAAACTGTTTTTT

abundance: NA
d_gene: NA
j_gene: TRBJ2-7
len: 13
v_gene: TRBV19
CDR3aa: CASSISHLYEQYF
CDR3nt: TGTGCCAGTAGTATCTCGCACTTATACGAGCAGTACTTC

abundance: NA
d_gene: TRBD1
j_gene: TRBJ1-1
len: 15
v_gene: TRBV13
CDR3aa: CTSSIRDRGLGEAFF
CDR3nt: TGTACCAGCAGCATCCGGGACAGGGGGCTCGGTGAAGCTTTCTTT

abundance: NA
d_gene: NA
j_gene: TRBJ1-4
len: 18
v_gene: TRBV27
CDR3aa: CASRMGATLRATNEKLFF
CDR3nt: TGTGCCAGCCGAATGGGGGCAACGTTAAGGGCAACTAATGAAAAACTGTTTTTT

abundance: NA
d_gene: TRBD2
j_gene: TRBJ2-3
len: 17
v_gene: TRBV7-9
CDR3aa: CASSLGLAGGKTDTQYF
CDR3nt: TGTGCCAGCAGCTTGGGACTAGCGGGGGGGAAAACAGATACGCAGTATTTT

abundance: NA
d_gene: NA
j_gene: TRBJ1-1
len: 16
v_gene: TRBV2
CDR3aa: CASSLRPTGQGTEAFF
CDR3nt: TGTGCCAGCAGTCTCCGCCCCACGGGCCAGGGAACTGAAGCTTTCTTT

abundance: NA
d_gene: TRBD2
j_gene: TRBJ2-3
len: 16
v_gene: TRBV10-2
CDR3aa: CASTRTPAGATDTQYF
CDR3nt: TGCGCCAGCACCCGAACCCCAGCGGGGGCGACAGATACGCAGTATTTT

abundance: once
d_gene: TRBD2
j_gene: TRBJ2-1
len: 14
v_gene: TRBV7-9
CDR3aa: CASSPSGAINEQFF
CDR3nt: TGTGCCAGCAGCCCGAGCGGGGCAATCAATGAGCAGTTCTTC

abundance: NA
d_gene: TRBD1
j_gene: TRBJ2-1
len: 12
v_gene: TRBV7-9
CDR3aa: CASSGSGTDRVF
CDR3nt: TGTGCCAGCAGCGGATCCGGGACAGATAGGGTCTTC

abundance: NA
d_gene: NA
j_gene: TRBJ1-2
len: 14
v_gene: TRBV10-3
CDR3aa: CAIRRQGPRGGYTF
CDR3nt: TGTGCCATCAGGCGTCAGGGCCCCAGGGGCGGCTACACCTTC

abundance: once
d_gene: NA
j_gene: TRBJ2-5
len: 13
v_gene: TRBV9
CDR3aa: CASSAPGTETQYF
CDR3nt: TGTGCCAGCAGCGCCCCAGGCACAGAGACCCAGTACTTC

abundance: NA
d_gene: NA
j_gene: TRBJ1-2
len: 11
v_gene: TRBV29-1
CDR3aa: CSVQGLDGYTF
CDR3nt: TGCAGCGTTCAGGGGCTTGATGGCTACACCTTC

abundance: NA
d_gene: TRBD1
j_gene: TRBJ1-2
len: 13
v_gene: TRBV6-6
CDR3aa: CASSSDRGYGYTF
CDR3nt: TGTGCCAGCAGTTCGGACAGGGGGTATGGCTACACCTTC

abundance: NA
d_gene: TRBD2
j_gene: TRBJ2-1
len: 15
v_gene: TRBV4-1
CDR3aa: CASSPSRGGYNEQFF
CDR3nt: TGCGCCAGCAGCCCCTCCCGCGGGGGGTACAATGAGCAGTTCTTC

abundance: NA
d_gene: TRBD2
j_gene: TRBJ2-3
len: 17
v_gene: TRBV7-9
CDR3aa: CASSPLPTSALTDTQYF
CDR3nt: TGTGCCAGCAGCCCTCTACCGACTAGCGCCCTCACAGATACGCAGTATTTT

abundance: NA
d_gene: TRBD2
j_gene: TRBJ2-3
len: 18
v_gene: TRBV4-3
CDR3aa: CASSQDWLRGTSTDTQYF
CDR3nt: TGCGCCAGCAGCCAAGATTGGCTGCGGGGGACTAGCACAGATACGCAGTATTTT

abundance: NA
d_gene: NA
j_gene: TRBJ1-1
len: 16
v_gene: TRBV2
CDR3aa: CASSVASARVGTEAFF
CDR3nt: TGTGCCAGCAGTGTCGCCTCCGCCAGGGTGGGCACTGAAGCTTTCTTT

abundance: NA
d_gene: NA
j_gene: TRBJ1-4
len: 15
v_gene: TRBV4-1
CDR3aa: CASSHAPGFTEKLFF
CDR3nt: TGCGCCAGCAGCCACGCCCCGGGTTTTACTGAAAAACTGTTTTTT

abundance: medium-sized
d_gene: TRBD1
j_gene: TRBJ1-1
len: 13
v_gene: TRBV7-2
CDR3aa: CASSPTGGPEAFF
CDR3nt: TGTGCCAGCAGCCCTACAGGGGGCCCTGAAGCTTTCTTT

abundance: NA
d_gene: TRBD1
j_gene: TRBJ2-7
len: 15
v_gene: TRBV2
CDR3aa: CASSEEAGGPYEQYF
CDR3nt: TGTGCCAGCAGTGAAGAAGCAGGGGGACCCTACGAGCAGTACTTC